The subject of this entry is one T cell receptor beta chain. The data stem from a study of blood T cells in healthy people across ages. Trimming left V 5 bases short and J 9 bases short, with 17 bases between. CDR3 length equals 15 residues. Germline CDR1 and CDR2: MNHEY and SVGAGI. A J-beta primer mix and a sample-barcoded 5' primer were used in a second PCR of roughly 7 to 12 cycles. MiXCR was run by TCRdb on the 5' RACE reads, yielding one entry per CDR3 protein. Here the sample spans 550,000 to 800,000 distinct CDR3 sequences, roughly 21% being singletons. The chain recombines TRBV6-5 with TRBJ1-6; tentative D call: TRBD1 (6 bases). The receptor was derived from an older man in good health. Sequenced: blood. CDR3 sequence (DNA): TGTGCCAGCAGTCCCCTTCGGGACAACTCTTCACCCCTCCACTTT. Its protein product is CASSPLRDNSSPLHF.